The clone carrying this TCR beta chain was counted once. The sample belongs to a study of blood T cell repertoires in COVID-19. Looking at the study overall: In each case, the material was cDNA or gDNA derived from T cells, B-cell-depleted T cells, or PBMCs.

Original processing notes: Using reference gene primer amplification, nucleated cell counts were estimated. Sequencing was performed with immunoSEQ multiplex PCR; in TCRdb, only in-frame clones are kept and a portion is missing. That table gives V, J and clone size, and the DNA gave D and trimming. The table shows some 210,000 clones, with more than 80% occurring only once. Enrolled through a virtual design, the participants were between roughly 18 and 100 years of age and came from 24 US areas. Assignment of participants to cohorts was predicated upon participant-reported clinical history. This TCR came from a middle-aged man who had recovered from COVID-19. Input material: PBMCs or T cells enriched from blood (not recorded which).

The CDR3 reads CSVVGVEEKLFF. The CDR3 region has the DNA TGCAGCGTTGTAGGGGTTGAGGAAAAACTGTTTTTT. The genes are TRBV29-1 and TRBJ1-4; a weak D match, TRBD1 (5 bases). Trimming shortened V by 4 bases and J by 8 bases, and 11 bases separated the two germline ends. The germline CDR1 and CDR2 sequences are SQVTM and ANQGSEA. CDR3 length: 12 residues.